These T cell receptor beta chains were read from a single sample in a study of blood T cell repertoires in COVID-19. Using immunoSEQ multiplex PCR, the repertoire was profiled, and TCRdb retains in-frame clones only, with some absent. The table shows 100,000 to 150,000 clones, with over 70% occurring only once. The sample taken for sequencing was peripheral blood. The source is a woman in her 70s with acute or convalescent COVID-19. Each CDR3 is given with its conserved first and last residue. The order of the fields is clone size, V gene, J gene, D gene, CDR3 length, CDR3 protein, CDR3 DNA. The D gene is left open where the match is weak. Size is omitted from some rows. Given values are once, few, many or a class for expanded clones.

size: -; V: TRBV7-6; J: TRBJ2-4; D: TRBD1; length: 22; CDR3: CASSFALEAGQGVALAKNIQYF; DNA: TGTGCCAGCAGCTTCGCATTAGAGGCTGGGCAGGGGGTGGCGTTAGCCAAAAACATTCAGTACTTC
size: -; V: TRBV5-1; J: TRBJ2-1; D: TRBD1; length: 15; CDR3: CASSKGQGSYNEQFF; DNA: TGCGCCAGCAGCAAAGGACAGGGCTCCTACAATGAGCAGTTCTTC
size: -; V: TRBV2; J: TRBJ1-2; D: -; length: 14; CDR3: CASSGPMANYGYTF; DNA: TGTGCCAGCAGTGGGCCCATGGCTAACTATGGCTACACCTTC
size: -; V: TRBV18; J: TRBJ1-2; D: TRBD1; length: 13; CDR3: CASSPRDSGGYTF; DNA: TGTGCCAGCTCACCAAGGGACAGCGGGGGCTACACCTTC
size: -; V: TRBV30; J: TRBJ1-6; D: -; length: 15; CDR3: CAWSVGGTYNSPLHF; DNA: TGTGCCTGGAGTGTAGGAGGGACCTATAATTCACCCCTCCACTTT
size: -; V: TRBV7-9; J: TRBJ1-2; D: TRBD1; length: 14; CDR3: CASSLVGAGGIHTF; DNA: TGTGCCAGCAGCTTAGTTGGGGCAGGGGGCATTCACACCTTC
size: -; V: TRBV7-8; J: TRBJ2-1; D: -; length: 14; CDR3: CASSPRSSYNEQFF; DNA: TGTGCCAGCAGCCCAAGGAGCTCCTACAATGAGCAGTTCTTC
size: few; V: TRBV5-1; J: TRBJ1-2; D: TRBD1; length: 15; CDR3: CASSLAVGQAYGYTF; DNA: TGCGCCAGCAGCTTGGCCGTAGGACAGGCCTATGGCTACACCTTC
size: -; V: TRBV2; J: TRBJ1-1; D: -; length: 14; CDR3: CASSYSGLNTEAFF; DNA: TGTGCCAGCAGTTACAGTGGATTGAACACTGAAGCTTTCTTT
size: -; V: TRBV11-2; J: TRBJ1-6; D: -; length: 18; CDR3: CASSLYPGGASYNSPLHF; DNA: TGTGCCAGCAGCTTATACCCCGGGGGGGCCTCCTATAATTCACCCCTCCACTTT
size: -; V: TRBV2; J: TRBJ1-1; D: -; length: 14; CDR3: CASSGQAKNTEAFF; DNA: TGTGCCAGCAGTGGACAGGCCAAGAACACTGAAGCTTTCTTT
size: -; V: TRBV28; J: TRBJ1-2; D: TRBD1; length: 14; CDR3: CASSIQGEVYGYTF; DNA: TGTGCCAGCAGTATACAGGGGGAAGTCTATGGCTACACCTTC
size: -; V: TRBV6-5; J: TRBJ2-2; D: -; length: 14; CDR3: CASSHQVRTGELFF; DNA: TGTGCCAGCAGCCACCAGGTTAGGACCGGGGAGCTGTTTTTT
size: -; V: TRBV18; J: TRBJ2-7; D: -; length: 15; CDR3: CASSQGQSEGHEQYF; DNA: TGTGCCAGCTCACAGGGACAGTCGGAGGGCCACGAGCAGTACTTC
size: -; V: TRBV18; J: TRBJ1-1; D: -; length: 13; CDR3: CASSHSPITEAFF; DNA: TGTGCCAGCTCCCACAGCCCCATCACTGAAGCTTTCTTT
size: few; V: TRBV6-5; J: TRBJ2-1; D: TRBD2; length: 15; CDR3: CASKASGGPVNEQFF; DNA: TGTGCCAGCAAGGCTAGCGGGGGGCCGGTAAATGAGCAGTTCTTC
size: -; V: TRBV14; J: TRBJ2-1; D: -; length: 14; CDR3: CASSSSRGINEQFF; DNA: TGTGCCAGCAGCTCCAGTAGAGGGATCAATGAGCAGTTCTTC
size: -; V: TRBV19; J: TRBJ1-1; D: -; length: 13; CDR3: CASKRTRDTEAFF; DNA: TGTGCCAGTAAAAGGACACGCGACACTGAAGCTTTCTTT
size: -; V: TRBV15; J: TRBJ1-6; D: -; length: 16; CDR3: CATSRKGPGGNSPLHF; DNA: TGTGCCACCAGCAGGAAGGGACCCGGAGGGAATTCACCCCTCCACTTT
size: -; V: TRBV4-1; J: TRBJ1-1; D: TRBD1; length: 16; CDR3: CASRLDRAYADTEAFF; DNA: TGCGCCAGCAGACTGGACAGGGCATATGCGGACACTGAAGCTTTCTTT
size: -; V: TRBV6-5; J: TRBJ1-1; D: TRBD1; length: 15; CDR3: CASRANRGMNTEAFF; DNA: TGTGCCAGCAGGGCTAACAGGGGCATGAACACTGAAGCTTTCTTT
size: once; V: TRBV5-1; J: TRBJ2-2; D: -; length: 15; CDR3: CASSPGTTHTGELFF; DNA: TGCGCCAGCAGCCCCGGGACAACTCACACCGGGGAGCTGTTTTTT
size: -; V: TRBV4-1; J: TRBJ2-7; D: TRBD1; length: 15; CDR3: CASSLLGQGYYEQYF; DNA: TGCGCCAGCAGCCTCCTGGGACAGGGGTACTACGAGCAGTACTTC
size: -; V: TRBV11-3; J: TRBJ2-3; D: TRBD1; length: 16; CDR3: CASSLQPGQTTDTQYF; DNA: TGTGCCAGCAGCCTCCAACCGGGACAGACTACAGATACGCAGTATTTT
size: -; V: TRBV10-2; J: TRBJ2-3; D: TRBD2; length: 15; CDR3: CASRGTSGRTDTQYF; DNA: TGCGCCAGCAGGGGGACTAGCGGACGCACAGATACGCAGTATTTT
size: -; V: TRBV28; J: TRBJ1-5; D: -; length: 15; CDR3: CASSLGGGGNQPQHF; DNA: TGTGCCAGCAGTTTAGGCGGAGGGGGCAATCAGCCCCAGCATTTT
size: -; V: TRBV29-1; J: TRBJ1-2; D: TRBD1; length: 13; CDR3: CSVTGQGLRGYTF; DNA: TGCAGCGTTACGGGACAGGGGCTTCGGGGCTACACCTTC
size: -; V: TRBV29-1; J: TRBJ1-1; D: -; length: 13; CDR3: CSGLDGMNTEAFF; DNA: TGCAGCGGACTAGACGGAATGAACACTGAAGCTTTCTTT
size: -; V: TRBV2; J: TRBJ1-2; D: -; length: 13; CDR3: CATNREGDYGYTF; DNA: TGTGCCACAAACAGGGAGGGGGACTATGGCTACACCTTC
size: -; V: TRBV24-1; J: TRBJ1-1; D: -; length: 15; CDR3: CATSGGRGWHTEAFF; DNA: TGTGCCACCAGTGGGGGTAGGGGCTGGCACACTGAAGCTTTCTTT
size: few; V: TRBV10-3; J: TRBJ1-6; D: -; length: 14; CDR3: CAIAGVPYNSPLHF; DNA: TGTGCCATCGCCGGGGTCCCCTATAATTCACCCCTCCACTTT
size: -; V: TRBV24-1; J: TRBJ1-5; D: -; length: 12; CDR3: CATSGENQPQHF; DNA: TGTGCCACCAGTGGAGAAAATCAGCCCCAGCATTTT
size: few; V: TRBV5-1; J: TRBJ1-6; D: -; length: 14; CDR3: CASSTGFTNSPLHF; DNA: TGCGCCAGCAGCACGGGGTTTACTAATTCACCCCTCCACTTT
size: -; V: TRBV7-7; J: TRBJ2-3; D: TRBD2; length: 15; CDR3: CASSLDLTSANTQYF; DNA: TGTGCCAGCAGCTTAGACCTCACTAGCGCCAATACGCAGTATTTT
size: -; V: TRBV6-6; J: TRBJ2-3; D: -; length: 13; CDR3: CASSTGKTDTQYF; DNA: TGTGCCAGCAGTACAGGGAAGACAGATACGCAGTATTTT
size: -; V: TRBV2; J: TRBJ1-5; D: -; length: 14; CDR3: CASMGGLSNQPQHF; DNA: TGTGCCAGCATGGGAGGTCTCAGCAATCAGCCCCAGCATTTT
size: once; V: TRBV6-5; J: TRBJ2-7; D: -; length: 14; CDR3: CASSLKDSYYEQYF; DNA: TGTGCCAGCAGTTTGAAGGACTCGTACTACGAGCAGTACTTC
size: -; V: TRBV6-5; J: TRBJ2-3; D: -; length: 13; CDR3: CASRNSGPDTQYF; DNA: TGTGCCAGCAGAAACTCAGGCCCAGATACGCAGTATTTT
size: -; V: TRBV29-1; J: TRBJ1-1; D: -; length: 12; CDR3: CSVGGGNTEAFF; DNA: TGCAGCGTGGGGGGGGGAAACACTGAAGCTTTCTTT
size: -; V: TRBV6-5; J: TRBJ2-7; D: -; length: 15; CDR3: CASSYSSRGSYEQYF; DNA: TGTGCCAGCAGTTACTCGAGCAGGGGATCGTACGAGCAGTACTTC
size: few; V: TRBV5-4; J: TRBJ2-7; D: -; length: 15; CDR3: CASSPSDRPLIQQYF; DNA: TGTGCCAGCAGCCCAAGCGACAGACCGCTTATCCAGCAGTACTTC
size: -; V: TRBV11-3; J: TRBJ1-1; D: TRBD1; length: 18; CDR3: CASSPPGLGTGGNTEAFF; DNA: TGTGCCAGCAGCCCTCCCGGGCTTGGGACAGGGGGAAACACTGAAGCTTTCTTT
size: -; V: TRBV28; J: TRBJ1-5; D: -; length: 15; CDR3: CASSSPAGYNQPQHF; DNA: TGTGCCAGCAGTTCCCCTGCAGGGTACAATCAGCCCCAGCATTTT
size: few; V: TRBV21-1; J: TRBJ1-5; D: -; length: 15; CDR3: CASSSPPEGNQPQHF; DNA: TGTGCCAGCAGCTCCCCTCCGGAGGGTAATCAGCCCCAGCATTTT
size: -; V: TRBV28; J: TRBJ2-7; D: TRBD1; length: 15; CDR3: CASSTSGQAWYEQYF; DNA: TGTGCCAGCAGTACCTCCGGACAGGCTTGGTACGAGCAGTACTTC
size: -; V: TRBV12-2; J: TRBJ1-1; D: -; length: 16; CDR3: CASRPEFRRCGTEAFF; DNA: TGTGCAAGTCGCCCGGAGTTCAGAAGGTGTGGGACTGAAGCTTTCTTT
size: -; V: TRBV28; J: TRBJ1-1; D: -; length: 14; CDR3: CASFGGSVDTEAFF; DNA: TGTGCCAGCTTTGGGGGGTCGGTTGACACTGAAGCTTTCTTT
size: -; V: TRBV5-1; J: TRBJ1-1; D: TRBD1; length: 13; CDR3: CASSGQGVTEAFF; DNA: TGCGCCAGCAGCGGCCAGGGGGTCACTGAAGCTTTCTTT